Below, 5 T cell receptor beta chains from the same sample are listed, as sequenced in a study of cytomegalovirus exposure and HLA in healthy donors. Assay: immunoSEQ multiplex PCR; the TCRdb copy retains only in-frame clones and omits some. The table shows under 130,000 clones, with 85% to 90% occurring only once. The source material was PBMCs. These receptors were taken from a woman younger than 30 in good health and CMV-seropositive.

In its sample, this clone was seen once. This chain links TRBV6-4 with TRBJ1-2; 7 bases align to TRBD1. In germline, CDR1 is MRHNA, CDR2 SNTAGT. CDR3 length equals 14 residues. Unmatched junction bases numbered 11, after V lost 3 bases and J lost 10 bases. The CDR3 nucleotides are TGTGCCAGCAGTGAATCCCCGGACAGGCGACTCTACACCTTC. It yields the protein CASSESPDRRLYTF.

The table lists this clone with many counts. The chain couples TRBV5-1 to TRBJ2-1, with TRBD2 identical over 9 bases. This CDR3 contains 18 residues. The V and J ends lost 4 bases and 5 bases, in that order; junction bases with no gene match: 16. The germline gives CDR1 SGHRS, CDR2 YFSETQ. The CDR3 is CASSPIGLAGVRDNEQFF. The CDR3 bases are TGCGCCAGCAGCCCCATCGGGTTAGCGGGAGTCCGGGACAATGAGCAGTTCTTC.

The chain recombines TRBV19 with TRBJ2-7; 8 bases map to TRBD1. Germline CDR1 reads LNHDA; CDR2 reads SQIVND (reference sequence). The junction had 10 bases not matched to a gene; V was cut back by 3 bases and J by 6 bases. The CDR3 runs 15 residues. The CDR3 protein is CASSILDRANSEQYF. CDR3 sequence (DNA): TGTGCCAGTAGTATTTTGGACAGGGCGAATAGCGAGCAGTACTTC.

The chain uses TRBV29-1 and TRBJ2-3; perhaps TRBD2 as D (6 bases). Trimming shortened V by 0 bases and J by 4 bases, and 14 bases separated the two germline ends. The CDR3 runs to 15 residues. From germline, CDR1 is SQVTM and CDR2 ANQGSEA. CDR3 loop: CSVEERRRGSDTQYF. CDR3 bases: TGCAGCGTTGAAGAAAGGCGCCGGGGGTCAGATACGCAGTATTTT.

The chain employs TRBV2 and TRBJ2-1; 12 nucleotides match TRBD2. The length of the CDR3 is 16 residues. The germline V gene encodes CDR1 SNHLY and CDR2 FYNNEI. The junction had 13 bases not matched to a gene; V was cut back by 8 bases and J by 8 bases. Here the CDR3 reads CASRLLAGGPRDEQFF. The CDR3 nucleotides are TGTGCCAGCCGACTCCTAGCGGGGGGGCCACGGGATGAGCAGTTCTTC.